Listed below are T cell receptor beta chains from one sample, sequenced in a study of T cell changes during pregnancy in multiple sclerosis. Data came from immunoSEQ multiplex PCR; TCRdb stores just in-frame clones and leaves some out. The sample carries some 120,000 clones, less than 97% recorded once. The source was peripheral blood, collected after pregnancy. The receptors were gathered from a female donor with multiple sclerosis, enrolled in a pregnancy study. Both conserved end residues are part of each CDR3. Each record gives: clone size, J gene, V gene, CDR3 length, D gene, CDR3 protein, CDR3 DNA. The D gene is left open where the match is weak. A clone size is listed for some rows: how often the clone was seen (once, few, many), or a class if it is expanded.

abundance: NA; j_gene: TRBJ2-3; v_gene: TRBV28; len: 12; d_gene: NA; CDR3aa: CASSLQGNTQYF; CDR3nt: TGTGCCAGCAGTTTACAGGGGAATACGCAGTATTTT
abundance: NA; j_gene: TRBJ1-1; v_gene: TRBV14; len: 17; d_gene: TRBD1; CDR3aa: CASSFFPPGQGNTEAFF; CDR3nt: TGTGCCAGCAGTTTCTTCCCACCGGGACAGGGGAACACTGAAGCTTTCTTT
abundance: once; j_gene: TRBJ1-4; v_gene: TRBV11-1; len: 15; d_gene: TRBD1; CDR3aa: CASSLGDRDGEKLFF; CDR3nt: TGTGCCAGCAGCTTGGGGGACAGGGACGGTGAAAAACTGTTTTTT
abundance: NA; j_gene: TRBJ2-5; v_gene: TRBV11-2; len: 13; d_gene: TRBD1; CDR3aa: CASSGQGRETQYF; CDR3nt: TGTGCCAGCAGCGGACAGGGGCGGGAGACCCAGTACTTC
abundance: NA; j_gene: TRBJ2-7; v_gene: TRBV28; len: 16; d_gene: TRBD2; CDR3aa: CASHGLAGVPSYEQYF; CDR3nt: TGTGCCAGCCATGGACTAGCGGGAGTCCCCTCCTACGAGCAGTACTTC
abundance: NA; j_gene: TRBJ1-1; v_gene: TRBV6-4; len: 14; d_gene: NA; CDR3aa: CASSAGPGGTEAFF; CDR3nt: TGTGCCAGCAGCGCTGGGCCGGGGGGCACTGAAGCTTTCTTT
abundance: NA; j_gene: TRBJ1-3; v_gene: TRBV27; len: 13; d_gene: NA; CDR3aa: CASSFVGADTIYF; CDR3nt: TGTGCCAGCAGTTTCGTAGGAGCAGACACCATATATTTT
abundance: NA; j_gene: TRBJ2-2; v_gene: TRBV15; len: 13; d_gene: NA; CDR3aa: CATMEGSAGELFF; CDR3nt: TGTGCCACCATGGAGGGGTCGGCCGGGGAGCTGTTTTTT
abundance: NA; j_gene: TRBJ2-1; v_gene: TRBV29-1; len: 14; d_gene: NA; CDR3aa: CSVEALSSYNEQFF; CDR3nt: TGCAGCGTTGAAGCACTTAGCTCCTACAATGAGCAGTTCTTC
abundance: NA; j_gene: TRBJ2-5; v_gene: TRBV15; len: 13; d_gene: NA; CDR3aa: CATSRMGGTTQYF; CDR3nt: TGTGCCACCAGCAGGATGGGGGGTACGACCCAGTACTTC
abundance: NA; j_gene: TRBJ1-3; v_gene: TRBV28; len: 17; d_gene: NA; CDR3aa: CASSPTRQALSGNTIYF; CDR3nt: TGTGCCAGCAGCCCCACACGACAGGCCCTCTCTGGAAACACCATATATTTT
abundance: NA; j_gene: TRBJ2-6; v_gene: TRBV5-4; len: 17; d_gene: TRBD1; CDR3aa: CASSSRTGGRGANVLTF; CDR3nt: TGTGCCAGCAGCTCTAGGACAGGGGGCCGTGGGGCCAACGTCCTGACTTTC
abundance: NA; j_gene: TRBJ2-1; v_gene: TRBV6-1; len: 18; d_gene: NA; CDR3aa: CASSERGEAPSSYNEQFF; CDR3nt: TGTGCCAGCAGTGAAAGGGGCGAGGCCCCCAGCTCCTACAATGAGCAGTTCTTC
abundance: NA; j_gene: TRBJ2-3; v_gene: TRBV6-1; len: 17; d_gene: TRBD1; CDR3aa: CASSERFWTGGADTQYF; CDR3nt: TGTGCCAGCAGTGAGAGGTTTTGGACAGGGGGCGCAGATACGCAGTATTTT
abundance: NA; j_gene: TRBJ2-7; v_gene: TRBV27; len: 16; d_gene: TRBD2; CDR3aa: CASSSVLGLAGGLKYF; CDR3nt: TGTGCCAGCAGTTCGGTTCTGGGGCTAGCGGGAGGGTTGAAGTACTTC
abundance: once; j_gene: TRBJ2-1; v_gene: TRBV19; len: 13; d_gene: TRBD2; CDR3aa: CASSRAGTRYQFF; CDR3nt: TGTGCCAGTAGTAGAGCCGGGACTAGGTATCAGTTCTTC
abundance: NA; j_gene: TRBJ1-1; v_gene: TRBV6-5; len: 15; d_gene: NA; CDR3aa: CASSYSTAGGTEAFF; CDR3nt: TGTGCCAGCAGTTACTCGACGGCGGGGGGCACTGAAGCTTTCTTT
abundance: NA; j_gene: TRBJ2-7; v_gene: TRBV5-1; len: 14; d_gene: TRBD2; CDR3aa: CASSLGLAVYEQYF; CDR3nt: TGCGCCAGCAGCTTGGGACTAGCGGTCTACGAGCAGTACTTC
abundance: NA; j_gene: TRBJ2-2; v_gene: TRBV2; len: 16; d_gene: TRBD2; CDR3aa: CASSYLAGARPGELFF; CDR3nt: TGTGCCAGCAGTTATCTAGCGGGAGCACGGCCCGGGGAGCTGTTTTTT
abundance: NA; j_gene: TRBJ2-2; v_gene: TRBV28; len: 14; d_gene: NA; CDR3aa: CASSRTENTGELFF; CDR3nt: TGTGCCAGCAGTCGGACAGAGAACACCGGGGAGCTGTTTTTT
abundance: NA; j_gene: TRBJ1-2; v_gene: TRBV10-3; len: 14; d_gene: TRBD1; CDR3aa: CAISARTAPQGDTF; CDR3nt: TGTGCCATCAGCGCTCGGACTGCCCCTCAGGGGGACACCTTC
abundance: NA; j_gene: TRBJ2-1; v_gene: TRBV9; len: 17; d_gene: NA; CDR3aa: CASSVGGHGGSYNEQFF; CDR3nt: TGTGCCAGCAGCGTAGGGGGCCACGGGGGCTCCTACAATGAGCAGTTCTTC
abundance: NA; j_gene: TRBJ2-7; v_gene: TRBV15; len: 16; d_gene: NA; CDR3aa: CATSRGGGTGSYEQYF; CDR3nt: TGTGCCACCAGCAGGGGGGGAGGGACAGGCTCCTACGAGCAGTACTTC
abundance: NA; j_gene: TRBJ2-1; v_gene: TRBV11-3; len: 14; d_gene: TRBD1; CDR3aa: CASSSGQGANEQFF; CDR3nt: TGTGCCAGCAGCTCGGGACAGGGAGCCAATGAGCAGTTCTTC
abundance: NA; j_gene: TRBJ2-7; v_gene: TRBV27; len: 14; d_gene: TRBD2; CDR3aa: CASSRLAGVGEQYF; CDR3nt: TGTGCCAGCAGTCGGCTAGCGGGAGTGGGCGAGCAGTACTTC
abundance: NA; j_gene: TRBJ2-5; v_gene: TRBV7-6; len: 12; d_gene: NA; CDR3aa: CASGTAVETQYF; CDR3nt: TGTGCCAGCGGCACGGCGGTAGAGACCCAGTACTTC
abundance: NA; j_gene: TRBJ2-7; v_gene: TRBV5-1; len: 15; d_gene: TRBD2; CDR3aa: CASSSGTSPAYEQYF; CDR3nt: TGCGCCAGCAGCTCCGGGACTAGTCCCGCTTACGAGCAGTACTTC
abundance: NA; j_gene: TRBJ1-1; v_gene: TRBV7-9; len: 15; d_gene: NA; CDR3aa: CASSLLPGWDTEAFF; CDR3nt: TGTGCCAGCAGCTTATTACCAGGGTGGGACACTGAAGCTTTCTTT
abundance: NA; j_gene: TRBJ1-5; v_gene: TRBV6-5; len: 14; d_gene: NA; CDR3aa: CASSLNPTVQPQHF; CDR3nt: TGTGCCAGCAGTTTAAATCCCACGGTACAGCCCCAGCATTTT
abundance: NA; j_gene: TRBJ2-7; v_gene: TRBV14; len: 16; d_gene: TRBD2; CDR3aa: CASSQEPGASGTKQYF; CDR3nt: TGTGCCAGCAGCCAAGAACCAGGGGCTAGCGGGACTAAGCAGTACTTC
abundance: NA; j_gene: TRBJ2-3; v_gene: TRBV27; len: 15; d_gene: NA; CDR3aa: CASSLPGDRTDTQYF; CDR3nt: TGTGCCAGCAGTTTACCAGGGGATCGCACAGATACGCAGTATTTT
abundance: NA; j_gene: TRBJ2-1; v_gene: TRBV28; len: 14; d_gene: NA; CDR3aa: CASSFARQFNEQFF; CDR3nt: TGTGCCAGCAGTTTCGCCCGACAGTTTAATGAGCAGTTCTTC
abundance: NA; j_gene: TRBJ1-4; v_gene: TRBV12-2; len: 21; d_gene: NA; CDR3aa: CASRLGLSRVSLVERSEKLFF; CDR3nt: TGTGCAAGTCGCTTAGGACTAAGCCGGGTCTCTTTGGTCGAGAGGAGTGAAAAACTGTTTTTT
abundance: NA; j_gene: TRBJ1-1; v_gene: TRBV6-5; len: 14; d_gene: TRBD1; CDR3aa: CASSPGQGYTEAFF; CDR3nt: TGTGCCAGCAGCCCGGGACAGGGTTACACTGAAGCTTTCTTT
abundance: once; j_gene: TRBJ2-7; v_gene: TRBV28; len: 16; d_gene: TRBD1; CDR3aa: CASSLGPGQGAYEQYF; CDR3nt: TGTGCCAGCAGTTTAGGACCGGGACAGGGGGCCTACGAGCAGTACTTC
abundance: NA; j_gene: TRBJ1-3; v_gene: TRBV5-1; len: 16; d_gene: NA; CDR3aa: CASSLDLSGGGNTIYF; CDR3nt: TGCGCCAGCAGCTTGGATCTGTCCGGGGGTGGAAACACCATATATTTT
abundance: NA; j_gene: TRBJ2-3; v_gene: TRBV29-1; len: 16; d_gene: NA; CDR3aa: CSVEDWAGDNTDTQYF; CDR3nt: TGCAGCGTTGAAGATTGGGCAGGCGATAACACAGATACGCAGTATTTT
abundance: NA; j_gene: TRBJ1-1; v_gene: TRBV5-6; len: 13; d_gene: NA; CDR3aa: CASSLGGGWRAFF; CDR3nt: TGTGCCAGCAGCTTGGGGGGGGGATGGAGAGCTTTCTTT
abundance: NA; j_gene: TRBJ1-5; v_gene: TRBV28; len: 18; d_gene: NA; CDR3aa: CASREGGRGGFRNQPQHF; CDR3nt: TGTGCCAGCAGGGAAGGAGGGCGCGGGGGTTTTCGCAATCAGCCCCAGCATTTT
abundance: NA; j_gene: TRBJ2-1; v_gene: TRBV19; len: 15; d_gene: NA; CDR3aa: CASSIPVGIYNEQFF; CDR3nt: TGTGCCAGTAGTATCCCCGTTGGCATCTACAATGAGCAGTTCTTC
abundance: NA; j_gene: TRBJ2-1; v_gene: TRBV7-2; len: 16; d_gene: NA; CDR3aa: CASSFWRGRGHPEQFF; CDR3nt: TGTGCCAGCAGCTTTTGGCGGGGACGCGGCCACCCTGAGCAGTTCTTC
abundance: NA; j_gene: TRBJ2-1; v_gene: TRBV19; len: 16; d_gene: TRBD2; CDR3aa: CASSPTGTSSYNEQFF; CDR3nt: TGTGCCAGTAGTCCTACCGGGACTAGCAGCTACAATGAGCAGTTCTTC
abundance: NA; j_gene: TRBJ2-7; v_gene: TRBV7-8; len: 18; d_gene: TRBD2; CDR3aa: CASSPSLAGVLDPYEQYF; CDR3nt: TGTGCCAGCAGCCCCTCACTAGCGGGAGTCCTGGACCCCTACGAGCAGTACTTC
abundance: NA; j_gene: TRBJ2-1; v_gene: TRBV9; len: 17; d_gene: NA; CDR3aa: CASSVEYFLSSYNEQFF; CDR3nt: TGTGCCAGCAGCGTAGAATACTTCCTGAGCTCCTACAATGAGCAGTTCTTC
abundance: NA; j_gene: TRBJ2-7; v_gene: TRBV30; len: 14; d_gene: TRBD2; CDR3aa: CAWSFGSGTYEQYF; CDR3nt: TGTGCCTGGAGTTTCGGTAGCGGGACCTACGAGCAGTACTTC
abundance: NA; j_gene: TRBJ2-7; v_gene: TRBV27; len: 14; d_gene: TRBD2; CDR3aa: CASSLVPSGYEQYF; CDR3nt: TGTGCCAGCAGTTTAGTTCCTAGCGGGTACGAGCAGTACTTC
abundance: NA; j_gene: TRBJ2-2; v_gene: TRBV7-9; len: 17; d_gene: TRBD2; CDR3aa: CASSLARLAGDTGELFF; CDR3nt: TGTGCCAGCAGCTTAGCGAGGCTAGCGGGAGACACCGGGGAGCTGTTTTTT